The 9 T cell receptor beta chains in this list originate from one sample, sequenced in a study of T cells expressing NK-cell markers. Reprocessing the 5' RACE reads, TCRdb reports a single entry for every CDR3 protein and omits DNA. Its table lists 200,000 to 300,000 distinct CDR3 sequences. The sequencing sample was made of blood T cells: a sorted CD56 or NKG2C T cell subset, CD4+ or CD8+ T cells, or bulk PBMC T cells (not recorded which). The receptors derive from a man aged 18 to 30 in good health.

The chain combines TRBV6-5 with TRBJ2-1; TCRdb names TRBD2, which stays unverified in the absence of DNA. The CDR3 extends over 18 amino acids. Germline lookup yields CDR1 MNHEY and CDR2 SVGAGI. The CDR3 is CASSYSRAGVPSYNEQFF.

The V gene is TRBV7-2, the J gene TRBJ2-1; as DNA is missing, the TRBD2 call by TCRdb cannot be tested. CDR3 size: 15 residues. The germline V gene has CDR1 SGHTA and CDR2 FQGNSA. The CDR3 sequence is CASSLGGGGQVSEFF.

The chain employs TRBV12-3 or TRBV12-4 and TRBJ2-1; TCRdb selects TRBD2, and the lack of DNA leaves this call unchecked. The CDR3 has 14 residues. This CDR3 is CASRTSGRTNEQFF.

This CDR3 reads CATSPGTSTDTQYF. V and J are TRBV24-1 and TRBJ2-3; the D call of TRBD1 rests on TCRdb alone, since no DNA is present to check it. Germline loops: CDR1 KGHDR, CDR2 SFDVKD. The CDR3 contains 14 residues.

Here the CDR3 reads CASQDRGRTGELFF. The genes are TRBV6-1 and TRBJ2-2; the TCRdb D gene call, TRBD1, has no DNA to confirm it. Germline values: CDR1 MNHNS, CDR2 SASEGT. CDR3 length: 14 residues.

The rearrangement uses TRBV5-1 and TRBJ2-7; TCRdb designates TRBD1, a call that cannot be tested without DNA. The CDR3 runs to 15 residues. Germline loops: CDR1 SGHRS, CDR2 YFSETQ. CDR3 amino acids: CASSFGTERSYEQYF. The variable domain in full, with the rest retrieved from reference TRBV5-1 and TRBJ2-7, is KAGVTQTPRYLIKTRGQQVTLSCSPISGHRSVSWYQQTPGQGLQFLFEYFSETQRNKGNFPGRFSGRQFSNSRSEMNVSTLELGDSALYLCASSFGTERSYEQYFGPGTRLTVT.

This chain joins TRBV25-1 and TRBJ1-5; as DNA is missing, the TRBD1 call by TCRdb cannot be tested. This CDR3 contains 13 residues. The germline V gene has CDR1 MGHDK and CDR2 SYGVNS. This CDR3 is CASRQGANQPQHF.

The chain links TRBV5-5 to TRBJ1-5. Germline loops: CDR1 SGHKS, CDR2 YYEKEE (reference sequence). This CDR3 is built from 15 residues. The CDR3 region is CASSLDLYSNQPQHF.

CDR3 in amino acids: CASSGGTSGSSIAKNIQYF. J is TRBJ2-4 and V is TRBV5-1; the D gene TCRdb calls, TRBD2, cannot be checked with no DNA. Germline CDR1 SGHRS, CDR2 YFSETQ. This CDR3 contains 19 residues.